The 29 T cell receptor gamma chains reported below all come from one sample, sequenced in a study of Vδ1+ human thymocytes. No antigens are known for them. RNA was extracted from the cells and then reverse transcribed. Multiplex PCR used pooled V-gene forward primers and a constant-region reverse primer to amplify CDR3s. TCRdb re-identified clones in the multiplex PCR reads via CATT. The table shows about 23,000 gamma-chain clones, with roughly 13% occurring only once. Points from the study as a whole: In the thymus, TRG and TRD repertoires looked highly polyclonal with Gaussian CDR3 lengths.

Source material: Vdelta1+ gamma-delta thymocytes from the thymus. Subset here: FACS-sorted CD3+ TCRalphabeta- TCRVdelta1+ TCRVdelta2- thymocytes. The origin of the receptors is a child in the first two years of life who had congenital heart surgery.

This clone occurred a few times. The V gene is TRGV4, the J gene TRGJ1 or TRGJ2. V lost 6 bases, J lost 12 bases, and 14 bases stayed unmatched. CDR3 length: 12 amino acids. The germline V gene has CDR1 EGSTGY and CDR2 YDSYTSSV. The DNA for the CDR3 is TGTGCCACCTGGAAATGGGCCGGGGGGAAACTCTTT. Translating it yields CATWKWAGGKLF.

This chain uses TRGV9 with TRGJ1 or TRGJ2. V was pared by 2 bases and J by 11 bases, with 3 bases of the junction left unmatched. The CDR3 spans 10 residues. Germline assignment: CDR1 GITISATS and CDR2 ISYDGTV (reference sequence). The CDR3 DNA sequence: TGTGCCTTGTGGGAGGGGGAGAAACTCTTT. Protein product: CALWEGEKLF.

The chain couples TRGV9 to TRGJ1 or TRGJ2. Trimming cost V 0 bases and J 12 bases; bases outside gene matches: 11. Germline CDR1 reads GITISATS; CDR2 reads ISYDGTV (reference sequence). The CDR3 length is 13 residues. CDR3 amino acids: CALWEVQESGKLF. The CDR3 DNA follows: TGTGCCTTGTGGGAGGTGCAGGAATCCGGGAAACTCTTT.

J is TRGJP1 and V is TRGV5. V shed 0 bases and J 8 bases; nucleotides not matched to a gene: 6. This CDR3 region has 14 residues. CDR1 is VINAFY and CDR2 is YDVSNSKD in the germline V gene. CDR3 sequence reads: CATWDRLRGWFKIF. The DNA of the CDR3 is TGTGCCACCTGGGACAGGCTGAGAGGTTGGTTCAAGATATTT.

V usage is TRGV2 and J usage is TRGJP1. The CDR3 is 16 amino acids. The V and J ends lost 0 bases and 0 bases, in that order; junction bases with no gene match: 4. CDR1 and CDR2 from the germline V gene are EGSNGY and YDSYNSKV. The CDR3 nucleotides are TGTGCCACCTGGGACGGGCGAGATACCACTGGTTGGTTCAAGATATTT. The encoded protein is CATWDGRDTTGWFKIF.

This clone has more than one count but fewer than ten. The chain employs TRGV5 and TRGJP1. Germline CDR1 is VINAFY and CDR2 is YDVSNSKD. The V segment lost 3 bases and the J segment 19 bases; nucleotides outside the gene matches: 11. The CDR3 is made up of 11 amino acids. The CDR3 sequence is CATWDSHHAIF. The CDR3, as DNA: TGTGCCACCTGGGACTCCCATCATGCGATATTT.

Details on this clone: A much larger clone differs by one base, so this may be a read error. Other DNA sequences from this sample encode an identical CDR3 as well. The chain uses TRGV9 and TRGJ1 or TRGJ2. The V gene's germline CDR1 is GITISATS and CDR2 ISYDGTV (reference sequence). The CDR3 contains 11 residues. V was pared by 3 bases and J by 11 bases, with 7 bases of the junction left unmatched. The CDR3 loop is CALWECGEKLF. The CDR3 region has the DNA TGTGCCTTGTGGGAGTGTGGCGAGAAACTCTTT.

The V call is TRGV9, the J call TRGJP. After removal of 1 base from V and 5 bases from J, the junction contained 8 bases not matched to a gene. There are 18 residues in the CDR3. The germline V gene encodes CDR1 GITISATS and CDR2 ISYDGTV (reference sequence). As DNA, the CDR3 is TGTGCCTTGTGGGAGGTCGGGTACAAAGAGTTGGGCAAAAAAATCAAGGTATTT. Encoded protein: CALWEVGYKELGKKIKVF.

The chain uses TRGV8 and TRGJP1. The CDR3 totals 12 residues. Trimming at V came to 3 bases and at J to 8 bases, leaving 3 bases not matched to a gene. Germline CDR1 VENAVY, CDR2 YDSYNSRV. CDR3 amino acids: CATWDSGWFKIF. In nucleotides, the CDR3 is TGTGCCACCTGGGATTCCGGTTGGTTCAAGATATTT.

This clone was seen only a few times. Mismatch with germline at one junction end may stem from a read error. Other DNA sequences from this sample encode an identical CDR3 as well. The chain employs TRGV4 and TRGJ1 or TRGJ2. This CDR3 has 13 residues. Per germline, CDR1 EGSTGY and CDR2 YDSYTSSV. CDR3: CATWNGSGYKKLF. CDR3 sequence (DNA): TGTGCCACCTGGAATGGGAGTGGTTATAAGAAACTCTTT.

This chain joins TRGV5 and TRGJ1 or TRGJ2. CDR1 is VINAFY and CDR2 is YDVSNSKD in the germline V gene. V was pared by 3 bases and J by 12 bases, with 11 bases of the junction left unmatched. This CDR3 contains 12 residues. CDR3 loop: CATWDAAGGKLF. DNA for the CDR3: TGTGCCACCTGGGACGCTGCGGGGGGGAAACTCTTT.

The rearrangement uses TRGV4 and TRGJ1 or TRGJ2. This CDR3 comprises 14 residues. Germline V gene data show CDR1 as EGSTGY and CDR2 as YDSYTSSV. Losses at the gene ends were 0 bases for V and 5 bases for J; bases not matched to a gene: 7. CDR3 in DNA: TGTGCCACCTGGGATGGGGGGTGGAATTATAAGAAACTCTTT. Encoded protein: CATWDGGWNYKKLF.

This clone showed up just a few times. The rearrangement links TRGV5 to TRGJ1 or TRGJ2. Per germline, CDR1 VINAFY and CDR2 YDVSNSKD. This CDR3 region has 14 residues. After removal of 3 bases from V and 10 bases from J, the junction contained 15 bases not matched to a gene. The CDR3 spells CATWDCGCTPKKLF. The CDR3 coding sequence is TGTGCCACCTGGGACTGTGGGTGCACGCCGAAGAAACTCTTT.

Regarding this clone: The same CDR3 can be traced to other DNA sequences in this sample. This chain connects TRGV4 to TRGJ1 or TRGJ2. The CDR3 loop spans 13 amino acids. The germline V gene encodes CDR1 EGSTGY and CDR2 YDSYTSSV. V gave up 0 bases and J gave up 6 bases; unmatched junction bases: 5. The CDR3 DNA follows: TGTGCCACCTGGGATGGGCGAGGTTATAAGAAACTCTTT. This translates into CATWDGRGYKKLF.

Only a few counts were recorded for this clone. The V and J genes are TRGV4 and TRGJ1 or TRGJ2. The CDR3 covers 15 residues. CDR1 and CDR2 (germline): EGSTGY, YDSYTSSV. J was trimmed by 4 bases and V by 6 bases; bases with no gene match: 15. CDR3: CATWKPVWYYYKKLF. CDR3 DNA sequence: TGTGCCACCTGGAAGCCCGTTTGGTACTATTATAAGAAACTCTTT.

This clone was picked up a small number of times. The genes are TRGV9 and TRGJP2. The germline V gene has CDR1 GITISATS and CDR2 ISYDGTV (reference sequence). V shed 8 bases and J 5 bases; nucleotides not matched to a gene: 5. The CDR3 length is 12 residues. The CDR3 sequence is CALSPSDWIKTF. The CDR3 region has the DNA TGTGCCTTGTCTCCAAGTGATTGGATCAAGACGTTT.

J is TRGJ1 or TRGJ2 and V is TRGV9. J lost 7 bases, V lost 5 bases, and 14 bases had no gene match. CDR3 length equals 14 residues. Germline CDR1 and CDR2: GITISATS and ISYDGTV (reference sequence). The CDR3: CALWGRGFWYKKLF. CDR3 nucleotides: TGTGCCTTGTGGGGCCGCGGATTTTGGTATAAGAAACTCTTT.

By sample fraction, this clone is medium-sized (0.01 to 0.1%). The chain recombines TRGV3 with TRGJP2. The V and J ends lost 3 bases and 3 bases, in that order; junction bases with no gene match: 4. CDR1 is VTNTFY, CDR2 YDVSTARD, per germline (reference sequence). This CDR3 is built from 14 residues. CDR3 sequence (DNA): TGTGCCACCTGGGACGGAGGTAGTGATTGGATCAAGACGTTT. Translating it yields CATWDGGSDWIKTF.

This clone is termed medium-sized. In the same sample, other DNA sequences code for this CDR3. The chain carries TRGV4 and TRGJ1 or TRGJ2. CDR1 EGSTGY and CDR2 YDSYTSSV come from the germline V gene. With V trimmed by 0 bases and J by 3 bases, 2 bases remained unmatched. This CDR3 is built from 13 residues. CDR3 region: CATWDGGYYKKLF. CDR3 in DNA: TGTGCCACCTGGGATGGGGGTTATTATAAGAAACTCTTT.

This clone was counted a few times. The protein in TCRdb stems from a much larger clone and differs at residue 3 from this DNA's translation, likely a read error; here the protein is translated from the DNA. This chain connects TRGV9 to TRGJ1 or TRGJ2. Germline CDR1 reads GITISATS; CDR2 reads ISYDGTV (reference sequence). This CDR3 is built from 11 residues. Written as DNA, the CDR3 is TGTGCCTCGTGGGAGGTGCAGAGGAAACTCTTT. Amino acid sequence: CASWEVQRKLF.

Worth noting for this clone: At the DNA level, this CDR3 is encoded by other sequences in the same sample as well. This chain links TRGV5 with TRGJ1 or TRGJ2. V shed 0 bases and J 6 bases; nucleotides not matched to a gene: 5. Germline V gives CDR1 VINAFY, CDR2 YDVSNSKD. CDR3 length: 13 residues. In DNA form, the CDR3 reads TGTGCCACCTGGGACAGGCCTGGTTATAAGAAACTCTTT. It yields the protein CATWDRPGYKKLF.

Comment on this clone: A much more abundant neighbour one base away suggests this may be a read error. Additional DNA sequences in this sample encode the identical CDR3. The chain is built from TRGV9 and TRGJ1 or TRGJ2. CDR1 is GITISATS and CDR2 is ISYDGTV in the germline V gene (reference sequence). This CDR3 comprises 11 residues. V lost 0 bases, J lost 11 bases, and 4 bases stayed unmatched. The CDR3: CALWEVLEKLF. In DNA, the CDR3 is TGTGCCTTGTGGGAGGTGCTAGAGAAACTCTTT.

This chain connects TRGV4 to TRGJ1 or TRGJ2. The CDR3 length is 14 residues. V was pared by 6 bases and J by 1 base, with 9 bases of the junction left unmatched. Germline values: CDR1 EGSTGY, CDR2 YDSYTSSV. Here the CDR3 reads CATWSEPNYYKKLF. For the CDR3, the DNA is TGTGCCACCTGGAGTGAGCCCAATTATTATAAGAAACTCTTT.

In this sample, this clone turned up a few times. This CDR3 is also generated by other DNA sequences in the sample. The J gene is TRGJ1 or TRGJ2, the V gene TRGV4. The CDR3 is 13 residues long. CDR1 is EGSTGY and CDR2 is YDSYTSSV in the germline V gene. V was pared by 0 bases and J by 7 bases, with 6 bases of the junction left unmatched. The CDR3 protein is CATWDGRSYKKLF. The CDR3 nucleotides are TGTGCCACCTGGGATGGGCGATCCTATAAGAAACTCTTT.

This clone has a handful of counts. J is TRGJ1 or TRGJ2 and V is TRGV9. The germline V gene encodes CDR1 GITISATS and CDR2 ISYDGTV (reference sequence). V lost 3 bases, J lost 2 bases, and 13 bases stayed unmatched. The CDR3 totals 16 residues. For the CDR3, the DNA is TGTGCCTTGTGGGAGCGGACCCGCCTGGATTATTATAAGAAACTCTTT. This codes for CALWERTRLDYYKKLF.

This clone has more than one count but fewer than ten. The gene calls are TRGV9 and TRGJ1 or TRGJ2. The germline V gene has CDR1 GITISATS and CDR2 ISYDGTV (reference sequence). This CDR3 comprises 17 residues. The V gene end was trimmed by 2 bases and the J gene end by 0 bases; junction bases not matched to a gene: 13. CDR3 in amino acids: CALWEGKRKQNYYKKLF. For the CDR3, the DNA is TGTGCCTTGTGGGAGGGGAAACGTAAACAGAATTATTATAAGAAACTCTTT.

Only a few counts were recorded for this clone. The chain carries TRGV9 and TRGJP1. The CDR3 consists of 13 residues. From germline, CDR1 is GITISATS and CDR2 ISYDGTV (reference sequence). Trimming took 6 bases from V and 3 from J; bases not matched to a gene: 4. The CDR3 DNA is TGTGCCTTGTGGAGGGCCACTGGTTGGTTCAAGATATTT. This encodes CALWRATGWFKIF.

This chain links TRGV5 with TRGJ1 or TRGJ2. V lost 1 base, J lost 5 bases, and 11 bases stayed unmatched. The CDR3 loop spans 15 amino acids. CDR1 and CDR2 (germline): VINAFY, YDVSNSKD. CDR3: CATWDSPPRDYKKLF. The CDR3 DNA follows: TGTGCCACCTGGGACAGCCCTCCCCGGGATTATAAGAAACTCTTT.

J is TRGJP1 and V is TRGV9. V shed 2 bases and J 13 bases; nucleotides not matched to a gene: 4. CDR3 length: 11 amino acids. The germline V gene has CDR1 GITISATS and CDR2 ISYDGTV (reference sequence). The CDR3 coding sequence is TGTGCCTTGTGGGAGGCACAGTTCAAGATATTT. Protein product: CALWEAQFKIF.